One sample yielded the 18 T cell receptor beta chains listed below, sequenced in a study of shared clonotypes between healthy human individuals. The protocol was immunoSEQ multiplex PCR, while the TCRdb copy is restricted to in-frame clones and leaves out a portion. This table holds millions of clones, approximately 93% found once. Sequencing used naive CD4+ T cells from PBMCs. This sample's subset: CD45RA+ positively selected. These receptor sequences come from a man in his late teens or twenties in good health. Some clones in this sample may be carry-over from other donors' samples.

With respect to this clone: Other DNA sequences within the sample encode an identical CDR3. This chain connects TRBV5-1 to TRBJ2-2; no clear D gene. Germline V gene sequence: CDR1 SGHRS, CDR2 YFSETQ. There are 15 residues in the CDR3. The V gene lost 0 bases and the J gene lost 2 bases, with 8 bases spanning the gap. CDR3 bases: TGCGCCAGCAGCTTGGGCCCCCCTAACACCGGGGAGCTGTTTTTT. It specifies CASSLGPPNTGELFF.

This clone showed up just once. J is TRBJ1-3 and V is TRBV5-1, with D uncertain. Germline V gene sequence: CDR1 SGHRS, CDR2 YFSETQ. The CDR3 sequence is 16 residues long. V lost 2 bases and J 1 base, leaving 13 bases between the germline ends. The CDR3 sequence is CASSFGNQRSGNTIYF. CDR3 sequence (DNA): TGCGCCAGCAGCTTTGGGAATCAGCGATCTGGAAACACCATATATTTT.

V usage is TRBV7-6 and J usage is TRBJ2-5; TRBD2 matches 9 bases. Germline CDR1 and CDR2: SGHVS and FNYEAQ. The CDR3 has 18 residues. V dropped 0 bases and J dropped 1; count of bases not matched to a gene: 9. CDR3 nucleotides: TGTGCCAGCAGCTTAGCGCTTGGTAGCGGGAGTTTCCAAGAGACCCAGTACTTC. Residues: CASSLALGSGSFQETQYF. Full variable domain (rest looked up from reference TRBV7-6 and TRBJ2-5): GAGVSQSPRYKVTKRGQDVALRCDPISGHVSLYWYRQALGQGPEFLTYFNYEAQQDKSGLPNDRFSAERPEGSISTLTIQRTEQRDSAMYRCASSLALGSGSFQETQYFGPGTRLLVL.

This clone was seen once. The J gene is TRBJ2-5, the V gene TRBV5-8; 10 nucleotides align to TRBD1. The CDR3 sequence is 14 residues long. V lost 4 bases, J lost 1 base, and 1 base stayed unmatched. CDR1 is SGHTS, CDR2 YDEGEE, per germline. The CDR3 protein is CASSRTGGQETQYF. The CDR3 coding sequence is TGTGCCAGCAGCCGGACAGGGGGCCAAGAGACCCAGTACTTC.

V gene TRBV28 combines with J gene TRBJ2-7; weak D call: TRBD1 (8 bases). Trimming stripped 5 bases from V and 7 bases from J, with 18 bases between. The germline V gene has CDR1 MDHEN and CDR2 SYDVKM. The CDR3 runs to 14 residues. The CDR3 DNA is TGTGCCAGCAGTGATGCTACAGGGGGGGTAGAGCAGTACTTC. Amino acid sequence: CASSDATGGVEQYF. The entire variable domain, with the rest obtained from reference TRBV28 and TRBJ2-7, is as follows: DVKVTQSSRYLVKRTGEKVFLECVQDMDHENMFWYRQDPGLGLRLIYFSYDVKMKEKGDIPEGYSVSREKKERFSLILESASTNQTSMYLCASSDATGGVEQYFGPGTRLTVT.

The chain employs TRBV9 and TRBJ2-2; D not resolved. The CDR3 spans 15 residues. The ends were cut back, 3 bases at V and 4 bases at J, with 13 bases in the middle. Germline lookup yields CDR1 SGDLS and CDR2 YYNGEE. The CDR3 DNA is TGTGCCAGCAGCGCTAGTGGCTCGGTCACCGGGGAGCTGTTTTTT. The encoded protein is CASSASGSVTGELFF.

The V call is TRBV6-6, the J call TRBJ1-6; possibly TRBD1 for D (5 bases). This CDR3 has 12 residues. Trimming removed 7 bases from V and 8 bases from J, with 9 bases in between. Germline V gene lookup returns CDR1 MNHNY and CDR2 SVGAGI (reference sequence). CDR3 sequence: CASKGLDSPLHF. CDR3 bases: TGTGCCAGCAAGGGGCTGGATTCACCCCTCCACTTT.

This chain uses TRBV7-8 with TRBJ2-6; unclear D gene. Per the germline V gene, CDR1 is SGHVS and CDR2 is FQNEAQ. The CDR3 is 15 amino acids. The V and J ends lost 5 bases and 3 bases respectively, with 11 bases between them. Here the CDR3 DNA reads TGTGCCAGCAGCCCGTCGGGCTATGGGGCCAACGTCCTGACTTTC. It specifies CASSPSGYGANVLTF.

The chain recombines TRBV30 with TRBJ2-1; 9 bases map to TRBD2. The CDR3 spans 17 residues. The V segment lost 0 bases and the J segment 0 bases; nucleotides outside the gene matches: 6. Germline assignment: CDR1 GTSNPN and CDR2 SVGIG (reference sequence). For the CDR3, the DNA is TGTGCCTGGAGTGTACAACTGACTAGCGGCTCCTACAATGAGCAGTTCTTC. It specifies CAWSVQLTSGSYNEQFF.

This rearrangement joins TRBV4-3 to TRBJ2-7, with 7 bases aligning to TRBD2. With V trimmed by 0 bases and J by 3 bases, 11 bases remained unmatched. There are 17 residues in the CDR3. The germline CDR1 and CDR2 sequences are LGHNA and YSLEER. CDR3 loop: CASSQDWRLAVDYEQYF. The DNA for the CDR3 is TGCGCCAGCAGCCAAGATTGGCGGCTAGCGGTAGACTACGAGCAGTACTTC.

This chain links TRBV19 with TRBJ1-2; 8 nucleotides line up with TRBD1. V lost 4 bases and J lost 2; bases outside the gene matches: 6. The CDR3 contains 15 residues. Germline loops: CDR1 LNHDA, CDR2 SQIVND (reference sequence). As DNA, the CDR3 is TGTGCCAGTAGTACCGGACAGGGTTGGAACTATGGCTACACCTTC. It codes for CASSTGQGWNYGYTF.

In nucleotides, the CDR3 is TGTGCCAGCAGTGCAAGAGACAGGGACAATGAGCAGTTCTTC. It codes for CASSARDRDNEQFF. V and J are TRBV6-1 and TRBJ2-1, with TRBD1 matching 7 bases. V shed 4 bases, J shed 5 bases, and the junction held 5 bases outside the gene matches. The CDR3 is 14 amino acids. Germline lookup yields CDR1 MNHNS and CDR2 SASEGT.

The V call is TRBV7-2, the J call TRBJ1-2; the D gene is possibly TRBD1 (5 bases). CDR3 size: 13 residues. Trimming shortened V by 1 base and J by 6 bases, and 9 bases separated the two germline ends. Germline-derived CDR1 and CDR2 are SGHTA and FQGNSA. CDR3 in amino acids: CASSLVLGDGYTF. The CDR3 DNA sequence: TGTGCCAGCAGCTTAGTGCTAGGGGATGGCTACACCTTC.

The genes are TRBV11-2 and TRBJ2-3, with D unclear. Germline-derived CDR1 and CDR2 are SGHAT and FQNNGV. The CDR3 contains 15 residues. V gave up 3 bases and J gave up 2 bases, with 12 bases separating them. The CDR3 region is CASSLGSGVTDTQYF. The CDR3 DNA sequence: TGTGCCAGCAGCTTGGGATCTGGGGTCACAGATACGCAGTATTTT.

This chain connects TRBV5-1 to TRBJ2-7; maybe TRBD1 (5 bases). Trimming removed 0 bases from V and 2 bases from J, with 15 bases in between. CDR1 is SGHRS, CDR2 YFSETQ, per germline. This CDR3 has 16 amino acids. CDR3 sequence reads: CASSLDGRAVPYEQYF. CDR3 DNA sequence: TGCGCCAGCAGCTTGGACGGCAGGGCTGTCCCCTACGAGCAGTACTTC. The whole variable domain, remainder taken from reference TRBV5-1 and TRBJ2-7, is KAGVTQTPRYLIKTRGQQVTLSCSPISGHRSVSWYQQTPGQGLQFLFEYFSETQRNKGNFPGRFSGRQFSNSRSEMNVSTLELGDSALYLCASSLDGRAVPYEQYFGPGTRLTVT.

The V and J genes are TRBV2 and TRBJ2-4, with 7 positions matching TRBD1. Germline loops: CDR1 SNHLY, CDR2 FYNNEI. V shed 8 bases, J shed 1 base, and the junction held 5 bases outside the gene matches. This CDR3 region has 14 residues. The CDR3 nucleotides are TGTGCCAGCGGCGACAGGGCGGCCAAAAACATTCAGTACTTC. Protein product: CASGDRAAKNIQYF.

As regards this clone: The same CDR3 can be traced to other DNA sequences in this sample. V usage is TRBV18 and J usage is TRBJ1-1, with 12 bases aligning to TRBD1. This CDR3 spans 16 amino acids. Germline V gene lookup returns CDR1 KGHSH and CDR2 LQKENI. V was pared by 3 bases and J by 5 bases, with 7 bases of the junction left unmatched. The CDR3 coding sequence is TGTGCCAGCTCACCTCCGGGACAGGGGGCGCGTACTGAAGCTTTCTTT. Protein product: CASSPPGQGARTEAFF.

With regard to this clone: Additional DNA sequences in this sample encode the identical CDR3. The DNA of the CDR3 is TGTGCCAGCAGCTTAGGCAATCAGCCCCAGCATTTT. As protein: CASSLGNQPQHF. The chain combines TRBV11-2 with TRBJ1-5; no clear D. Trimming stripped 1 base from V and 2 bases from J, with 0 bases between. This CDR3 spans 12 amino acids. Germline assignment: CDR1 SGHAT and CDR2 FQNNGV. Together with reference TRBV11-2 and TRBJ1-5, the CDR3 gives the full variable domain: EAGVAQSPRYKIIEKRQSVAFWCNPISGHATLYWYQQILGQGPKLLIQFQNNGVVDDSQLPKDRFSAERLKGVDSTLKIQPAKLEDSAVYLCASSLGNQPQHFGDGTRLSIL.